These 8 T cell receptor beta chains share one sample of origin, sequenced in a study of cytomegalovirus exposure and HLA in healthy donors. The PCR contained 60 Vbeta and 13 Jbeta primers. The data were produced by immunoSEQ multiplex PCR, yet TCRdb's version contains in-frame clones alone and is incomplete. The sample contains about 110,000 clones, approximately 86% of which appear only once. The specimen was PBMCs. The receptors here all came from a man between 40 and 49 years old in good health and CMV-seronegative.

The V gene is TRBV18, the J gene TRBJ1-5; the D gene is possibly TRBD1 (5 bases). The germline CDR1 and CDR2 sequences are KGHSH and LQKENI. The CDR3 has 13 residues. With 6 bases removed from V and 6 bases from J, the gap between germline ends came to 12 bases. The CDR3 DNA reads TGTGCCAGCTCGCCTGGGGGGGTTCAGCCCCAGCATTTT. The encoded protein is CASSPGGVQPQHF.

For the CDR3, the DNA is TGCGCCAGCAGCCAAGTTCTAGCGGGGGGGCGGGAGCAGTACTTC. The encoded protein is CASSQVLAGGREQYF. This chain joins TRBV4-1 and TRBJ2-7, with TRBD2 matching over 12 bases. After removal of 1 base from V and 7 bases from J, the junction contained 5 bases not matched to a gene. The V gene's germline CDR1 is MGHRA and CDR2 YSYEKL. This CDR3 contains 15 residues.

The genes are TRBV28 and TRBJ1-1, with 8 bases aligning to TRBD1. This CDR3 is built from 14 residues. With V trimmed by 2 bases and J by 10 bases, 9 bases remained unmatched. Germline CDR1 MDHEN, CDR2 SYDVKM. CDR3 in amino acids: CASSLHGQGGRAFF. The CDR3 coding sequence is TGTGCCAGCAGTTTACATGGACAGGGAGGGAGAGCTTTCTTT.

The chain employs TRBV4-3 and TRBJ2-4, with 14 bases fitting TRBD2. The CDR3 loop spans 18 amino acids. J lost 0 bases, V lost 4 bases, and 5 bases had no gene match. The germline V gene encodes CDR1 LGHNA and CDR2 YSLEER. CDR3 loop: CASSPRLAGGLAKNIQYF. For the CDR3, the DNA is TGCGCCAGCAGCCCACGACTAGCGGGGGGGTTAGCCAAAAACATTCAGTACTTC.

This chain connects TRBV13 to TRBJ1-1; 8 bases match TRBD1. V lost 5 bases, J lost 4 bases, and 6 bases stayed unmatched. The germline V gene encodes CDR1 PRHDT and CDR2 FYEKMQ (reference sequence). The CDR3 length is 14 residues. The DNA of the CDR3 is TGTGCCAGCAGCGAACAGGGGGGGAGCACTGAAGCTTTCTTT. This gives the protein CASSEQGGSTEAFF.

CDR3 nucleotide sequence: TGTGCCAGCAGCGTACGTGATTCACCCCTCCACTTT. This encodes CASSVRDSPLHF. The chain combines TRBV9 with TRBJ1-6; D gene ambiguous. The CDR3 is made up of 12 amino acids. Germline CDR1 reads SGDLS; CDR2 reads YYNGEE. V gave up 1 base and J gave up 8 bases, with 4 bases separating them.

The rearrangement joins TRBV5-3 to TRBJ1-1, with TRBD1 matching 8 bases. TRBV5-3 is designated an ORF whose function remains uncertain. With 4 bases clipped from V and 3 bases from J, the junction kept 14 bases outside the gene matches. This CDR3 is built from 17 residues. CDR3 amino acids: CARSPDRGLRDDTEAFF. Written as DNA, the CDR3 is TGTGCCAGAAGCCCTGACAGGGGTCTTAGGGATGACACTGAAGCTTTCTTT.

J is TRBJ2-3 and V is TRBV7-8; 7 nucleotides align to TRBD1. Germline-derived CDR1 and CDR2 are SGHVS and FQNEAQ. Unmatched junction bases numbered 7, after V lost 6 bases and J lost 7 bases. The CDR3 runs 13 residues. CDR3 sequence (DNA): TGTGCCAGCAGTTCCTCCAGGGGGAATACGCAGTATTTT. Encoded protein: CASSSSRGNTQYF.